This is a list of T cell receptor beta chains from one sample in a study of technical replicates of blood from a few donors. Sequencing was performed with immunoSEQ multiplex PCR; in TCRdb, only in-frame clones are kept and a portion is missing. The table lists tens of thousands of clones, about 86% of them singletons. The source material was PBMCs. Receptor source: a human donor in good health. Some clones in this sample may be carry-over from other donors' samples. Each CDR3 is given with its conserved first and last residue. Fields, in order: CDR3 length, clone size, J gene, D gene, V gene, CDR3 protein, CDR3 DNA. A D gene is named only where the DNA matches it firmly. The listing skips clone size in some rows; elsewhere it reads once, few, many or a size class.

CDR3 length: 15
clone size: .
J gene: TRBJ2-7
D gene: TRBD1
V gene: TRBV9
CDR3 protein: CASSVATGASYEQYF
CDR3 DNA: TGTGCCAGCAGCGTAGCGACAGGGGCCAGCTACGAGCAGTACTTC

CDR3 length: 15
clone size: few
J gene: TRBJ1-1
D gene: TRBD1
V gene: TRBV18
CDR3 protein: CASSTEGQMNTEAFF
CDR3 DNA: TGTGCCAGCTCAACAGAGGGACAGATGAACACTGAAGCTTTCTTT

CDR3 length: 14
clone size: .
J gene: TRBJ1-1
D gene: .
V gene: TRBV27
CDR3 protein: CASSPRTGMAEAFF
CDR3 DNA: TGTGCCAGCAGTCCCCGAACAGGTATGGCTGAAGCTTTCTTT

CDR3 length: 14
clone size: .
J gene: TRBJ1-1
D gene: TRBD1
V gene: TRBV5-6
CDR3 protein: CASSGQGASTEAFF
CDR3 DNA: TGTGCCAGCAGCGGCCAGGGGGCCTCCACTGAAGCTTTCTTT

CDR3 length: 17
clone size: .
J gene: TRBJ2-7
D gene: TRBD2
V gene: TRBV2
CDR3 protein: CASSEEGLTSGYYEQYF
CDR3 DNA: TGTGCCAGCAGTGAAGAAGGGTTAACTAGCGGGTACTACGAGCAGTACTTC

CDR3 length: 11
clone size: .
J gene: TRBJ1-2
D gene: .
V gene: TRBV6-6
CDR3 protein: CASSPLYGYTF
CDR3 DNA: TGTGCCAGCAGTCCCTTATATGGCTACACCTTC

CDR3 length: 15
clone size: .
J gene: TRBJ2-3
D gene: TRBD2
V gene: TRBV7-2
CDR3 protein: CASTQGTSGTDTQYF
CDR3 DNA: TGTGCCAGCACCCAGGGGACTAGCGGGACAGATACGCAGTATTTT

CDR3 length: 12
clone size: .
J gene: TRBJ2-5
D gene: .
V gene: TRBV7-6
CDR3 protein: CASSSFQETQYF
CDR3 DNA: TGTGCCAGCAGCTCCTTTCAAGAGACCCAGTACTTC

CDR3 length: 15
clone size: once
J gene: TRBJ1-2
D gene: .
V gene: TRBV6-5
CDR3 protein: CASSLAAVANYGYTF
CDR3 DNA: TGTGCCAGCAGTTTAGCCGCCGTGGCTAACTATGGCTACACCTTC

CDR3 length: 14
clone size: once
J gene: TRBJ1-4
D gene: .
V gene: TRBV4-1
CDR3 protein: CASSRAAVGEKLFF
CDR3 DNA: TGCGCCAGCAGCCGGGCAGCCGTAGGTGAAAAACTGTTTTTT

CDR3 length: 14
clone size: .
J gene: TRBJ2-3
D gene: .
V gene: TRBV27
CDR3 protein: CASKKQGFTDTQYF
CDR3 DNA: TGTGCCAGCAAAAAACAGGGCTTCACAGATACGCAGTATTTT

CDR3 length: 13
clone size: .
J gene: TRBJ2-7
D gene: .
V gene: TRBV27
CDR3 protein: CASSFRESYEQYF
CDR3 DNA: TGTGCCAGCAGTTTCCGGGAGTCCTACGAGCAGTACTTC

CDR3 length: 18
clone size: .
J gene: TRBJ2-6
D gene: .
V gene: TRBV27
CDR3 protein: CASSLFGPRGSGANVLTF
CDR3 DNA: TGTGCCAGCAGTTTATTCGGGCCCCGGGGGAGTGGGGCCAACGTCCTGACTTTC

CDR3 length: 14
clone size: .
J gene: TRBJ2-7
D gene: .
V gene: TRBV5-5
CDR3 protein: CASTRQGGAYEQYF
CDR3 DNA: TGTGCCAGCACCCGCCAGGGGGGCGCCTACGAGCAGTACTTC

CDR3 length: 16
clone size: .
J gene: TRBJ2-7
D gene: .
V gene: TRBV6-5
CDR3 protein: CASSYKHPQGGYEQYF
CDR3 DNA: TGTGCCAGCAGTTACAAGCACCCCCAGGGTGGCTACGAGCAGTACTTC

CDR3 length: 12
clone size: few
J gene: TRBJ2-7
D gene: .
V gene: TRBV10-1
CDR3 protein: CASRTGTNEQYF
CDR3 DNA: TGCGCCAGCAGAACAGGGACAAACGAGCAGTACTTC

CDR3 length: 15
clone size: .
J gene: TRBJ2-2
D gene: TRBD1
V gene: TRBV12-5
CDR3 protein: CASGLRDRGAGELFF
CDR3 DNA: TGTGCTAGTGGTTTACGGGACAGGGGGGCCGGGGAGCTGTTTTTT

CDR3 length: 16
clone size: few
J gene: TRBJ2-6
D gene: .
V gene: TRBV7-6
CDR3 protein: CASSLEGWDGANVLTF
CDR3 DNA: TGTGCCAGCAGCTTAGAGGGGTGGGATGGGGCCAACGTCCTGACTTTC

CDR3 length: 15
clone size: .
J gene: TRBJ1-1
D gene: TRBD1
V gene: TRBV6-5
CDR3 protein: CASRPGDRGRTEAFF
CDR3 DNA: TGTGCCAGCAGGCCCGGGGACAGGGGGCGGACTGAAGCTTTCTTT

CDR3 length: 12
clone size: .
J gene: TRBJ2-1
D gene: .
V gene: TRBV27
CDR3 protein: CASSLEGYEQFF
CDR3 DNA: TGTGCCAGCAGTTTAGAGGGCTATGAGCAGTTCTTC

CDR3 length: 19
clone size: .
J gene: TRBJ2-2
D gene: TRBD1
V gene: TRBV4-1
CDR3 protein: CASSQARGGTGSKTGELFF
CDR3 DNA: TGCGCCAGCAGCCAAGCGCGTGGTGGGACAGGGTCTAAAACCGGGGAGCTGTTTTTT

CDR3 length: 16
clone size: .
J gene: TRBJ1-4
D gene: .
V gene: TRBV5-1
CDR3 protein: CASSLGQVSTNEKLFF
CDR3 DNA: TGCGCCAGCAGCTTGGGACAGGTTTCAACTAATGAAAAACTGTTTTTT

CDR3 length: 12
clone size: .
J gene: TRBJ1-5
D gene: TRBD1
V gene: TRBV10-3
CDR3 protein: CAMGQGNQPQHF
CDR3 DNA: TGTGCCATGGGACAGGGCAATCAGCCCCAGCATTTT

CDR3 length: 15
clone size: .
J gene: TRBJ1-2
D gene: TRBD1
V gene: TRBV6-4
CDR3 protein: CASSPGGKANYGYTF
CDR3 DNA: TGTGCCAGCAGCCCAGGGGGCAAAGCTAACTATGGCTACACCTTC

CDR3 length: 14
clone size: .
J gene: TRBJ2-3
D gene: .
V gene: TRBV29-1
CDR3 protein: CSVEGTGLADTQYF
CDR3 DNA: TGCAGCGTTGAGGGAACAGGGTTGGCAGATACGCAGTATTTT

CDR3 length: 15
clone size: .
J gene: TRBJ1-2
D gene: TRBD1
V gene: TRBV7-2
CDR3 protein: CASSSTTGGAGGYTF
CDR3 DNA: TGTGCCAGCAGCTCAACTACAGGGGGCGCAGGAGGCTACACCTTC

CDR3 length: 16
clone size: .
J gene: TRBJ2-3
D gene: .
V gene: TRBV12-5
CDR3 protein: CASGLVLTGQADTQYF
CDR3 DNA: TGTGCTAGTGGTTTGGTACTTACAGGGCAGGCAGATACGCAGTATTTT

CDR3 length: 17
clone size: few
J gene: TRBJ2-7
D gene: TRBD2
V gene: TRBV27
CDR3 protein: CASKGLAGDLYGYEQYF
CDR3 DNA: TGTGCCAGCAAAGGGCTAGCGGGAGATCTTTACGGGTACGAGCAGTACTTC

CDR3 length: 16
clone size: .
J gene: TRBJ2-3
D gene: TRBD1
V gene: TRBV6-4
CDR3 protein: CASSETGGGSTDTQYF
CDR3 DNA: TGTGCCAGCAGTGAGACAGGGGGCGGGAGCACAGATACGCAGTATTTT

CDR3 length: 18
clone size: .
J gene: TRBJ1-4
D gene: TRBD1
V gene: TRBV19
CDR3 protein: CASSTKYRTGARNEKLFF
CDR3 DNA: TGTGCCAGTAGTACCAAATATAGAACAGGGGCGAGGAATGAAAAACTGTTTTTT

CDR3 length: 16
clone size: .
J gene: TRBJ1-1
D gene: TRBD1
V gene: TRBV7-9
CDR3 protein: CASSPRDRPPNTEAFF
CDR3 DNA: TGTGCCAGCAGCCCCCGGGACAGGCCACCGAACACTGAAGCTTTCTTT

CDR3 length: 16
clone size: .
J gene: TRBJ1-1
D gene: .
V gene: TRBV5-4
CDR3 protein: CASSDAPAGGRAEAFF
CDR3 DNA: TGTGCCAGCAGCGACGCCCCCGCGGGGGGCAGGGCTGAAGCTTTCTTT

CDR3 length: 12
clone size: .
J gene: TRBJ2-7
D gene: TRBD2
V gene: TRBV12-5
CDR3 protein: CASGLRRLARLF
CDR3 DNA: TGTGCTAGTGGTTTGCGGAGACTAGCAAGGTTATTC

CDR3 length: 14
clone size: .
J gene: TRBJ2-5
D gene: .
V gene: TRBV21-1
CDR3 protein: CASSKGDPQGAQYF
CDR3 DNA: TGTGCCAGCAGCAAAGGCGATCCACAGGGGGCCCAGTACTTC

CDR3 length: 13
clone size: .
J gene: TRBJ1-2
D gene: .
V gene: TRBV6-1
CDR3 protein: CASLSGGLNGYTF
CDR3 DNA: TGTGCCAGCCTTTCGGGGGGATTAAATGGCTACACCTTC

CDR3 length: 12
clone size: .
J gene: TRBJ1-1
D gene: .
V gene: TRBV19
CDR3 protein: CASKPQGTEAFF
CDR3 DNA: TGTGCCAGTAAGCCCCAGGGCACTGAAGCTTTCTTT

CDR3 length: 14
clone size: once
J gene: TRBJ1-2
D gene: TRBD1
V gene: TRBV6-1
CDR3 protein: CASSVWGQGISYTF
CDR3 DNA: TGTGCCAGCAGTGTTTGGGGACAGGGGATCTCGTACACCTTC

CDR3 length: 15
clone size: .
J gene: TRBJ2-7
D gene: .
V gene: TRBV5-1
CDR3 protein: CASSHRGAGVDEQYF
CDR3 DNA: TGCGCCAGCAGCCACCGGGGGGCGGGAGTGGACGAGCAGTACTTC

CDR3 length: 15
clone size: .
J gene: TRBJ1-5
D gene: .
V gene: TRBV7-8
CDR3 protein: CASSSLGASNQPQHF
CDR3 DNA: TGTGCCAGCAGCTCTCTTGGGGCGAGCAATCAGCCCCAGCATTTT

CDR3 length: 15
clone size: .
J gene: TRBJ2-1
D gene: .
V gene: TRBV4-3
CDR3 protein: CASSQESGANNEQFF
CDR3 DNA: TGCGCCAGCAGCCAGGAGAGCGGAGCAAACAATGAGCAGTTCTTC

CDR3 length: 13
clone size: .
J gene: TRBJ2-7
D gene: .
V gene: TRBV7-2
CDR3 protein: CASSSFLSYEQYF
CDR3 DNA: TGTGCCAGCAGCTCTTTCCTATCCTACGAGCAGTACTTC

CDR3 length: 17
clone size: .
J gene: TRBJ2-3
D gene: .
V gene: TRBV5-1
CDR3 protein: CASSLTSTPISTDTQYF
CDR3 DNA: TGCGCCAGCAGCTTGACTTCAACTCCAATTTCCACAGATACGCAGTATTTT

CDR3 length: 12
clone size: .
J gene: TRBJ1-3
D gene: .
V gene: TRBV29-1
CDR3 protein: CSVVSAGNTIYF
CDR3 DNA: TGCAGCGTTGTTAGCGCAGGAAACACCATATATTTT

CDR3 length: 14
clone size: .
J gene: TRBJ1-2
D gene: TRBD1
V gene: TRBV7-2
CDR3 protein: CASSSRQGYYGYTF
CDR3 DNA: TGTGCCAGCAGCTCCAGACAGGGGTACTATGGCTACACCTTC

CDR3 length: 15
clone size: .
J gene: TRBJ1-5
D gene: .
V gene: TRBV7-2
CDR3 protein: CASSLAGTNNQPQHF
CDR3 DNA: TGTGCCAGCAGCTTAGCGGGGACAAATAATCAGCCCCAGCATTTT

CDR3 length: 19
clone size: .
J gene: TRBJ2-1
D gene: TRBD2
V gene: TRBV7-2
CDR3 protein: CASSFPPRGSGNSYNEQFF
CDR3 DNA: TGTGCCAGCAGTTTCCCCCCCCGGGGTAGCGGGAACTCCTACAATGAGCAGTTCTTC

CDR3 length: 13
clone size: .
J gene: TRBJ1-1
D gene: TRBD1
V gene: TRBV19
CDR3 protein: CASTINRGTEAFF
CDR3 DNA: TGTGCCAGTACTATAAACAGGGGAACTGAAGCTTTCTTT

CDR3 length: 13
clone size: .
J gene: TRBJ2-7
D gene: .
V gene: TRBV5-3
CDR3 protein: CASRDQVAYEQYF
CDR3 DNA: TGTGCCAGCCGGGATCAAGTAGCCTACGAGCAGTACTTC

CDR3 length: 15
clone size: .
J gene: TRBJ2-5
D gene: .
V gene: TRBV15
CDR3 protein: CATSRDPTGPETQYF
CDR3 DNA: TGTGCCACCAGCAGAGATCCCACAGGGCCAGAGACCCAGTACTTC

CDR3 length: 15
clone size: .
J gene: TRBJ2-1
D gene: TRBD1
V gene: TRBV15
CDR3 protein: CATSPRGLSGNEQFF
CDR3 DNA: TGTGCCACCAGCCCTAGGGGGCTCTCGGGGAATGAGCAGTTCTTC

CDR3 length: 16
clone size: .
J gene: TRBJ2-7
D gene: .
V gene: TRBV19
CDR3 protein: CASSISSGLIPYEQYF
CDR3 DNA: TGTGCCAGTAGTATCTCTTCCGGACTGATTCCCTACGAGCAGTACTTC

CDR3 length: 17
clone size: .
J gene: TRBJ2-1
D gene: TRBD2
V gene: TRBV7-2
CDR3 protein: CASSLGNAGVAYNEQFF
CDR3 DNA: TGTGCCAGCAGCTTAGGTAACGCGGGGGTAGCCTACAATGAGCAGTTCTTC

CDR3 length: 12
clone size: .
J gene: TRBJ2-7
D gene: .
V gene: TRBV21-1
CDR3 protein: CASSRRPYEQYF
CDR3 DNA: TGTGCCAGCAGCAGGAGACCCTACGAGCAGTACTTC

CDR3 length: 15
clone size: .
J gene: TRBJ1-4
D gene: TRBD1
V gene: TRBV4-3
CDR3 protein: CASSPGGSSGEKLFF
CDR3 DNA: TGCGCCAGCAGCCCAGGGGGGAGCTCGGGAGAAAAACTGTTTTTT